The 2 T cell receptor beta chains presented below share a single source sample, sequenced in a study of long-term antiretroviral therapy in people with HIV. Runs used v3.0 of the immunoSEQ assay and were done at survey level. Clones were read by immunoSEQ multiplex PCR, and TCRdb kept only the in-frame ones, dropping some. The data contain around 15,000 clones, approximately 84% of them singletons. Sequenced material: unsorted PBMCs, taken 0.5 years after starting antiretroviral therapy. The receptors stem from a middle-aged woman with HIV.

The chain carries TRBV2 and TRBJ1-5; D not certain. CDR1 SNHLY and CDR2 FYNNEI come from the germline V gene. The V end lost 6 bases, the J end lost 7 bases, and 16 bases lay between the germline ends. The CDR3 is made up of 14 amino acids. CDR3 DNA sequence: TGTGCCAGCAGCGATAGGGCAGTAGACCAGCCCCAGCATTTT. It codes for CASSDRAVDQPQHF.

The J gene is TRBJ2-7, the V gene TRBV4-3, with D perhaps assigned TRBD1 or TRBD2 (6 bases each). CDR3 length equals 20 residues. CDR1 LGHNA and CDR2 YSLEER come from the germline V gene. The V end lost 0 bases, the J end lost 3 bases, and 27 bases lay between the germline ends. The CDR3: CASSQDLNRVTKWRDYEQYF. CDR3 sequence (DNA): TGCGCCAGCAGCCAAGATCTTAACAGGGTTACTAAATGGAGGGACTACGAGCAGTACTTC.